Shown below are 17 T cell receptor beta chains from a single sample sequenced in a study of T cells after yellow fever vaccination. MiXCR was run by TCRdb on the 5' RACE reads, yielding one entry per CDR3 protein. The sample has 500,000 to 700,000 distinct CDR3 sequences; approximately 21% are singletons. Sequencing used PBMCs, obtained 15 days after the yellow fever booster vaccination. The receptors derive from a man aged 25 to 40 who received the YFV17D yellow fever vaccine.

This clonotype has a handful of counts. The chain recombines TRBV7-2 with TRBJ2-5; D is undetermined. Deletions cut 5 bases from V and 3 bases from J, with 10 bases between. Germline values: CDR1 SGHTA, CDR2 FQGNSA. The length of the CDR3 is 13 residues. The CDR3 bases are TGTGCCAGCAGCGTAACACTTAAAGAGACCCAGTACTTC. Protein product: CASSVTLKETQYF.

This clonotype was seen more than once but under ten times. The CDR3 DNA reads as TGTGCCAGCAGCCAAGGTTGGGGGCCCTCCTACGAGCAGTACTTC. Protein sequence: CASSQGWGPSYEQYF. The chain joins TRBV3-1 to TRBJ2-7; TRBD1 might be the D (6 bases). The V end lost 1 base, the J end lost 0 bases, and 10 bases lay between the germline ends. Germline V gene lookup returns CDR1 LGHDT and CDR2 YNNKEL (reference sequence). This CDR3 has 15 amino acids.

This clonotype was seen a few times. J is TRBJ2-3 and V is TRBV15; D uncertain. Germline values: CDR1 LNHNV, CDR2 YYDKDF (reference sequence). The V and J ends lost 2 bases and 6 bases respectively, with 9 bases between them. There are 13 residues in the CDR3. The CDR3 nucleotides are TGTGCCACCAGCAGACGTCCCGGGGATACGCAGTATTTT. This translates into CATSRRPGDTQYF.

This clonotype was observed many times. Here the CDR3 reads CASSQNRGLAGSEQYF. The CDR3 DNA sequence: TGTGCCAGCAGTCAAAACCGGGGACTAGCGGGAAGCGAGCAGTACTTC. The chain employs TRBV28 and TRBJ2-7; 13 positions agree with TRBD2. V shed 5 bases, J shed 6 bases, and the junction held 10 bases outside the gene matches. The CDR3 contains 16 residues. Germline loops: CDR1 MDHEN, CDR2 SYDVKM. The full variable domain, with the rest looked up from reference TRBV28 and TRBJ2-7, is DVKVTQSSRYLVKRTGEKVFLECVQDMDHENMFWYRQDPGLGLRLIYFSYDVKMKEKGDIPEGYSVSREKKERFSLILESASTNQTSMYLCASSQNRGLAGSEQYFGPGTRLTVT.

The sample holds a few counts of this clonotype. The V gene is TRBV12-3 or TRBV12-4, the J gene TRBJ2-3, with D possibly TRBD1 on 5 matching bases. There are 15 residues in the CDR3. V lost 0 bases, J lost 4 bases, and 11 bases lay in between. The CDR3 DNA reads TGTGCCAGCAGTTTAGCGGCAGGGTCGGCAGATACGCAGTATTTT. This translates into CASSLAAGSADTQYF.

V usage is TRBV7-8 and J usage is TRBJ2-1; D unclear. The CDR3 is 13 residues long. The V end lost 1 base, the J end lost 7 bases, and 8 bases lay between the germline ends. The germline CDR1 and CDR2 sequences are SGHVS and FQNEAQ. The CDR3 spells CASSLEGWNEQFF. The DNA of the CDR3 is TGTGCCAGCAGCTTAGAGGGATGGAATGAGCAGTTCTTC.

The gene calls are TRBV7-2 and TRBJ1-1; 8 bases match TRBD1. The CDR3 contains 16 residues. The V gene end was trimmed by 6 bases and the J gene end by 4 bases; junction bases not matched to a gene: 13. Germline CDR1 and CDR2: SGHTA and FQGNSA. The CDR3 DNA follows: TGTGCCAGCAGTCGCGACAGGGGCGGGGTTGTCACTGAAGCTTTCTTT. It specifies CASSRDRGGVVTEAFF.

V usage is TRBV24-1 and J usage is TRBJ2-3; TRBD1 aligns across 8 bases. Per germline, CDR1 KGHDR and CDR2 SFDVKD. Trimming took 4 bases from V and 2 from J; bases not matched to a gene: 7. The CDR3 spans 16 residues. In DNA, the CDR3 is TGTGCCACCAGTGACCGTGACAGGGGATACACAGATACGCAGTATTTT. Protein sequence: CATSDRDRGYTDTQYF.

This clonotype was detected a few times. The chain recombines TRBV11-2 with TRBJ2-7, with D possibly matching TRBD2 (5 bases). The CDR3 consists of 13 residues. V dropped 7 bases and J dropped 4 bases, with 14 bases sitting between them. CDR1 is SGHAT, CDR2 FQNNGV, per germline. The CDR3 spells CASNPLWTYEQYF. The CDR3 coding sequence is TGTGCCAGCAACCCCCTATGGACTTACGAGCAGTACTTC.

This clonotype came up a few times. V is TRBV5-1 and J is TRBJ2-6; D not certain. The V and J ends lost 0 bases and 1 base respectively, with 8 bases between them. The CDR3 runs to 16 residues. Germline assignment: CDR1 SGHRS and CDR2 YFSETQ. CDR3 sequence: CASSLGHQSGANVLTF. CDR3 DNA: TGCGCCAGCAGCTTGGGACACCAATCTGGGGCCAACGTCCTGACTTTC.

The rearrangement links TRBV14 to TRBJ2-1, with 11 bases fitting TRBD2. This CDR3 region has 15 residues. CDR1 and CDR2 (germline): SGHDN, FVKESK. Germline trimming cut 4 bases from V and 6 bases from J; bases unmatched to any gene: 5. The CDR3 DNA sequence: TGTGCCAGCAGCCTAATAGCGGGAGGGGGCAATGAGCAGTTCTTC. It encodes CASSLIAGGGNEQFF.

The chain combines TRBV6-1 with TRBJ1-1; 8 bases are a match to TRBD1. The CDR3 loop spans 14 amino acids. V shed 6 bases and J 0 bases; nucleotides not matched to a gene: 3. Germline assignment: CDR1 MNHNS and CDR2 SASEGT. Here the CDR3 reads CASSPDRVNTEAFF. CDR3 nucleotide sequence: TGTGCCAGCAGCCCGGACAGGGTGAACACTGAAGCTTTCTTT.

J is TRBJ1-5 and V is TRBV7-8; D may be TRBD1 (6 bases). The CDR3 is 16 residues long. V was shortened by 1 base and J by 4 bases, with 14 bases between the two germline ends. CDR1 is SGHVS, CDR2 FQNEAQ, per germline. The CDR3 loop is CASSLDSGGLNQPQHF. In DNA, the CDR3 is TGTGCCAGCAGCTTAGATTCTGGGGGCCTTAATCAGCCCCAGCATTTT.

The chain combines TRBV3-1 with TRBJ2-2, with TRBD2 as a possible D gene (5 bases). This CDR3 is built from 16 residues. The V gene's germline CDR1 is LGHDT and CDR2 YNNKEL (reference sequence). V was cut by 7 bases and J by 0 bases, with 15 bases left in between. The CDR3 here is CASTLGGPANTGELFF. Written as DNA, the CDR3 is TGTGCCAGCACCTTAGGCGGGCCTGCGAACACCGGGGAGCTGTTTTTT.

This clonotype was detected a few times. The chain couples TRBV20-1 to TRBJ1-3; no firm D call. The CDR3 loop spans 11 amino acids. Trimming cost V 3 bases and J 4 bases, with 4 bases left between them. Looked up from germline, CDR1 is DFQATT and CDR2 is SNEGSKA (reference sequence). The CDR3 region is CSASPGNTIYF. The DNA for the CDR3 is TGCAGTGCTAGCCCAGGAAACACCATATATTTT.

This clonotype was seen a few times. This sequence joins TRBV4-2 and TRBJ2-2; D unresolved. Germline V gene sequence: CDR1 LGHNA, CDR2 YNFKEQ. The CDR3 runs 14 residues. V was trimmed by 0 bases and J by 7 bases, leaving 9 bases between them. This chain's CDR3 is CASSQDVMDGELFF. CDR3 nucleotides: TGTGCCAGCAGCCAAGACGTTATGGACGGGGAGCTGTTTTTT.

The gene calls are TRBV18 and TRBJ2-2; D remains ambiguous. The CDR3 is 16 residues long. The V end lost 2 bases, the J end lost 0 bases, and 10 bases lay between the germline ends. The germline gives CDR1 KGHSH, CDR2 LQKENI. This chain's CDR3 is CASSPYLQTNTGELFF. As DNA, the CDR3 is TGTGCCAGCTCACCATACCTGCAGACGAACACCGGGGAGCTGTTTTTT.